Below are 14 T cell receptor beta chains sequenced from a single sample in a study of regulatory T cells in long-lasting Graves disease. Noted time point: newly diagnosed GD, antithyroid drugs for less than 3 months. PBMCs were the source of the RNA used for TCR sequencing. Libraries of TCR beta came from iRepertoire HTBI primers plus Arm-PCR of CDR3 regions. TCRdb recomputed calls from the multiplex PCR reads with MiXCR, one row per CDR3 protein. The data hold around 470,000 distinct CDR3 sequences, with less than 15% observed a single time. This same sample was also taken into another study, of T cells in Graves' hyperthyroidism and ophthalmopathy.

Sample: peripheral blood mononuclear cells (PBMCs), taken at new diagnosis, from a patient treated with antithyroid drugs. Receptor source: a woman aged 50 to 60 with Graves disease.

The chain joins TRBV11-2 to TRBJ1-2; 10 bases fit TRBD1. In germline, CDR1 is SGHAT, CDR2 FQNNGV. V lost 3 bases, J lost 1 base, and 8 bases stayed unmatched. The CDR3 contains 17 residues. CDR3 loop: CASSLSYGTGDNYGYTF. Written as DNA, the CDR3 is TGTGCCAGCAGCTTGAGCTATGGGACAGGGGATAACTATGGCTACACCTTC.

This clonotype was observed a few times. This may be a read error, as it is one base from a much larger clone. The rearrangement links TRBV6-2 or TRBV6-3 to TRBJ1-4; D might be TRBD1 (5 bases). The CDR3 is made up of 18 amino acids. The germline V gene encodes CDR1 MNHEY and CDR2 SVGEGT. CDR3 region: CASSYGKSPGRLNEKLLF. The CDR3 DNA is TGTGCCAGCAGTTACGGTAAATCGCCGGGACGGCTTAATGAAAAACTGCTTTTT.

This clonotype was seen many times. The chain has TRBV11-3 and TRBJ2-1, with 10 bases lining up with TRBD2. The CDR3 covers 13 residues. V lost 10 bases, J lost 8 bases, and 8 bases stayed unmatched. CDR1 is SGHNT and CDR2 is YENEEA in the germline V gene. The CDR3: CAKCSGRRDEQFF. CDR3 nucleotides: TGTGCCAAGTGTAGCGGGAGGAGGGATGAGCAGTTCTTC.

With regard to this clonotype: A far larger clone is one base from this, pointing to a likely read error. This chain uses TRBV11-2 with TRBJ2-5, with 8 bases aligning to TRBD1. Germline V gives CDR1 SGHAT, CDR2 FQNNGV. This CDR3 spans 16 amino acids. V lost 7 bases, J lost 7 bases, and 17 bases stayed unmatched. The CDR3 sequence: CASTISGQVLGGTQYF. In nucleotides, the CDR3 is TGTGCCAGCACCATTTCGGGACAGGTCCTTGGAGGGACCCAGTACTTC.

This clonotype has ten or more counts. The CDR3 bases are TGTGCCAGCAGCTTAACCGGGACAGGGTTTGGCGAGCAGTACTTC. Its protein product is CASSLTGTGFGEQYF. The V and J genes are TRBV7-9 and TRBJ2-7, with 9 bases identical to TRBD1. V shed 2 bases, J shed 6 bases, and the junction held 8 bases outside the gene matches. Germline V gene data show CDR1 as SEHNR and CDR2 as FQNEAQ (reference sequence). CDR3 length equals 15 residues.

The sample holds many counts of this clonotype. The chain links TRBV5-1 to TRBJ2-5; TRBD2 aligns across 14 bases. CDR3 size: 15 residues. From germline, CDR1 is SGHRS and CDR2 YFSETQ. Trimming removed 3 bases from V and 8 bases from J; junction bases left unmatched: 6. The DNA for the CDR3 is TGCGCCAGCAGCTCGGGACTAGCGGGAGTCCGAACCCAGTACTTC. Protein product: CASSSGLAGVRTQYF.

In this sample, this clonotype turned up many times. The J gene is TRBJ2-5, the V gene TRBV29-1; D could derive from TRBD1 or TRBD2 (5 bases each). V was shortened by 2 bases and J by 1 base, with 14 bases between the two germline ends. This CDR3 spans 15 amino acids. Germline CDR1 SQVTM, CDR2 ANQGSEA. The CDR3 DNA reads TGCAGCGTTGAACTCACCGGGACGGCCCAAGAGACCCAGTACTTC. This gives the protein CSVELTGTAQETQYF.

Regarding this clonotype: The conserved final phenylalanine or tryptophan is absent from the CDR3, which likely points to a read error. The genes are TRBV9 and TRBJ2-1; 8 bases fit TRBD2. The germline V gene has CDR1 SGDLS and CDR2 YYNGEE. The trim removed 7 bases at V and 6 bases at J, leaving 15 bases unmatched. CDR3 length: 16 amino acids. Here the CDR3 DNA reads TGTGCCAGCGGAGCCGAGGGCGGGAGGCCCTTCAATGAGCAGTTCTTG. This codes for CASGAEGGRPFNEQFL.

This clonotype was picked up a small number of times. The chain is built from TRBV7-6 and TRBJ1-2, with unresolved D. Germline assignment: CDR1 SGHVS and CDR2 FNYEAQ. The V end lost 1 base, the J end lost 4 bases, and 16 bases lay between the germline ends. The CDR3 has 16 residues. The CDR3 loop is CASSLEANSRSYGYTF. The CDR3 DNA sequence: TGTGCCAGCAGCTTAGAGGCGAACAGTAGGTCCTATGGCTACACCTTC.

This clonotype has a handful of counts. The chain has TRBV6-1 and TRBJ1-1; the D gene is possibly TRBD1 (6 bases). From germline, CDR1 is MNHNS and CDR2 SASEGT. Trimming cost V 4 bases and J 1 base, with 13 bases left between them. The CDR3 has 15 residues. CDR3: CASSGRQVPNTEAFF. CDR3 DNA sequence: TGTGCCAGCAGTGGACGACAGGTCCCGAACACTGAAGCTTTCTTT.

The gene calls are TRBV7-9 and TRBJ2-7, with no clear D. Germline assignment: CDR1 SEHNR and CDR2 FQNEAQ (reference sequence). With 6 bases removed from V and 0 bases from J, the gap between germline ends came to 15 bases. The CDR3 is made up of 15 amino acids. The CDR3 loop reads CASRTGPIPSYEQYF. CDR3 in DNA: TGTGCCAGCAGGACCGGACCGATCCCCTCCTACGAGCAGTACTTC.

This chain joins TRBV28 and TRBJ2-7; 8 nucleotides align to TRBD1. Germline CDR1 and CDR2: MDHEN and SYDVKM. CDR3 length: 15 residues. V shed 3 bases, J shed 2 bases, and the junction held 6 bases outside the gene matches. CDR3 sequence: CASSFGGTGPYEQYF. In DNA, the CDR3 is TGTGCCAGCAGTTTTGGCGGGACAGGCCCCTACGAGCAGTACTTC.

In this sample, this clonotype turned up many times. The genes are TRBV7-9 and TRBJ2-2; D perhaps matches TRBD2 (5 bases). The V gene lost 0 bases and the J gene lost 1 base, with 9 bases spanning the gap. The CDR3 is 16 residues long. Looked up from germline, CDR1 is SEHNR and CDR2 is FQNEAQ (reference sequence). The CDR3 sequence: CASSLAGVKNTGELFF. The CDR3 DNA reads TGTGCCAGCAGCTTAGCGGGAGTGAAGAACACCGGGGAGCTGTTTTTT.

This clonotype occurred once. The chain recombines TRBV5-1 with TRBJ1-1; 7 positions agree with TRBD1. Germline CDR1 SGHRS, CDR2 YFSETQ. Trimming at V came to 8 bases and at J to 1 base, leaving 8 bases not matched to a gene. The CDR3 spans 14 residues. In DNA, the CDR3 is TGCGCCAGGACTCACAGGGGAGAGAACACTGAAGCTTTCTTT. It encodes CARTHRGENTEAFF.